This T cell receptor (beta chain) was found in a study of T-cell memory formation after mild COVID-19. General observations from the study: Cross-reactive memory seemingly joined, as some responding clones were found in pre-infection memory.

TCRdb re-called the 5' RACE reads with MiXCR, one entry per CDR3 protein. The sample contains around 250,000 distinct CDR3 sequences, roughly 15% of which appear only once. Trimming cost V 5 bases and J 11 bases, with 15 bases left between them. The CDR3 has 13 amino acids. In germline, CDR1 is MNHEY, CDR2 SMNVEV (reference sequence). This clonotype was recorded a few times. Its antigen is still unknown. The source material was PBMCs or a T cell subset sorted from them (not recorded which). V usage is TRBV27 and J usage is TRBJ1-4; D is possibly TRBD1 (6 bases). The sequence derives from a young man who had mild COVID-19 (a few samples of this study predate the infection). Cell type and time point are not known. The CDR3 protein is CASSHTGTRKLFF. CDR3 sequence (DNA): TGTGCCAGCAGTCATACAGGGACGAGGAAACTGTTTTTT.